The source of this TCR beta chain is a study of long-term antiretroviral therapy in people with HIV. Study-level findings and limits: Blood in the study was drawn between about 2003 and 2018, possibly under older ART regimens, which may be less effective than current ones. The clones with expansion before ART were dominant in the repertoire at all time points.

Germline V gives CDR1 SQVTM, CDR2 ANQGSEA. This CDR3 region has 14 residues. V shed 7 bases and J 4 bases; nucleotides not matched to a gene: 11. This clone was picked up one time. What it binds is unknown. Samples were assayed with immunoSEQ v3.0 at survey level. Sequencing aimed at 40,000-50,000 T-cell genomes per sample. Method: immunoSEQ multiplex PCR; TCRdb's copy keeps in-frame clones and lacks some. The table has approximately 29,000 clones, 80% to 95% seen once. The V call is TRBV29-1, the J call TRBJ2-3, with 7 bases aligning to TRBD2. The TCR was taken from a woman aged 40 to 50 with HIV. Sequencing used unsorted PBMCs, obtained roughly 5 years after starting antiretroviral therapy. As DNA, the CDR3 is TGCAGCGGATGGGGGGGAATCGGGTCAGATACGCAGTATTTT. Translation gives CSGWGGIGSDTQYF.